The 28 T cell receptor beta chains presented below share a single source sample, sequenced in a study of blood T cell repertoires in COVID-19. TCRdb's table, derived via immunoSEQ multiplex PCR, lists solely in-frame clones and lacks some. The top ten clones hold about 26% of a sample with about 170,000 clones, about 88% of them seen once. Sequencing was carried out using peripheral blood. These receptors were taken from a man aged 55 to 69 with acute or convalescent COVID-19.

The chain employs TRBV24-1 and TRBJ2-1, with D possibly being TRBD1 (7 bases). The germline gives CDR1 KGHDR, CDR2 SFDVKD. This CDR3 region has 14 residues. Trimming left V 5 bases short and J 9 bases short, with 16 bases between. The CDR3 loop is CATSAPWGDSEQFF. The DNA for the CDR3 is TGTGCCACCAGTGCCCCGTGGGGGGACAGTGAGCAGTTCTTC.

This clone was seen more than once but under ten times. The CDR3 spells CASSQGWQGLTDTQYF. DNA for the CDR3: TGCGCCAGCAGCCAAGGATGGCAGGGACTCACAGATACGCAGTATTTT. This chain links TRBV4-3 with TRBJ2-3; D might be TRBD2 (6 bases). This CDR3 has 16 amino acids. Germline CDR1 LGHNA, CDR2 YSLEER. Trimming pared 1 base from V and 2 bases from J, leaving 13 bases between.

This chain uses TRBV18 with TRBJ2-7; 8 bases fit TRBD2. Looked up from germline, CDR1 is KGHSH and CDR2 is LQKENI. With 3 bases clipped from V and 2 bases from J, the junction kept 15 bases outside the gene matches. The CDR3 totals 18 residues. The CDR3, as DNA: TGTGCCAGCTCACCGAAAATGCAGGGTCTAGCGGGCACCTACGAGCAGTACTTC. Translation gives CASSPKMQGLAGTYEQYF.

V usage is TRBV29-1 and J usage is TRBJ2-1, with TRBD2 as a possible D gene (5 bases). The CDR3 consists of 12 residues. CDR1 and CDR2 from the germline V gene are SQVTM and ANQGSEA. V dropped 7 bases and J dropped 8 bases, with 15 bases sitting between them. The CDR3 reads CSGGRAGDEQFF. The DNA of the CDR3 is TGCAGCGGCGGAAGGGCGGGCGATGAGCAGTTCTTC.

V is TRBV3-1 (or the pseudogene TRBV3-2) and J is TRBJ1-2; 9 nucleotides agree with TRBD1. CDR3 length: 17 residues. CDR1 and CDR2 (germline): LGHDT, YNNKEL (reference sequence). V lost 3 bases, J lost 6 bases, and 14 bases stayed unmatched. CDR3 DNA: TGTGCCAGCAGCCATCATCGTTCCGACAGGGGGGGACATGGCTACACCTTC. It is translated as CASSHHRSDRGGHGYTF.

The chain couples TRBV7-9 to TRBJ1-2; 10 bases are shared with TRBD1. The CDR3 consists of 14 residues. Germline V lookup: CDR1 SEHNR, CDR2 FQNEAQ (reference sequence). J lost 9 bases, V lost 5 bases, and 9 bases had no gene match. CDR3 DNA: TGTGCCAGCAGCCTGTCGGGGGACAGGGGCCGCTACACCTTC. Protein product: CASSLSGDRGRYTF. Together with reference TRBV7-9 and TRBJ1-2, the CDR3 gives the full variable domain: DTGVSQNPRHKITKRGQNVTFRCDPISEHNRLYWYRQTLGQGPEFLTYFQNEAQLEKSRLLSDRFSAERPKGSFSTLEIQRTEQGDSAMYLCASSLSGDRGRYTFGSGTRLTVV.

This clone has only a few counts. The chain couples TRBV7-9 to TRBJ1-2; 7 nucleotides agree with TRBD1. V lost 5 bases and J lost 4; bases outside the gene matches: 4. The germline V gene has CDR1 SEHNR and CDR2 FQNEAQ (reference sequence). The CDR3 consists of 13 residues. In DNA form, the CDR3 reads TGTGCCAGCAGCCCCCGGGACAGCTATGGCTACACCTTC. Amino acids: CASSPRDSYGYTF.

The chain carries TRBV18 and TRBJ1-3; 8 bases agree with TRBD1. Germline V gene data show CDR1 as KGHSH and CDR2 as LQKENI. The CDR3 consists of 15 residues. V shed 4 bases and J 0 bases; nucleotides not matched to a gene: 2. The CDR3 DNA reads as TGTGCCAGCTCACTGGACAGGGCCTCTGGAAACACCATATATTTT. The encoded protein is CASSLDRASGNTIYF. Looking up the rest from reference TRBV18 and TRBJ1-3 gives the full variable domain: NAGVMQNPRHLVRRRGQEARLRCSPMKGHSHVYWYRQLPEEGLKFMVYLQKENIIDESGMPKERFSAEFPKEGPSILRIQQVVRGDSAAYFCASSLDRASGNTIYFGEGSWLTVV.

The chain uses TRBV5-1 and TRBJ1-5, with 8 bases matching TRBD1. Germline V gene sequence: CDR1 SGHRS, CDR2 YFSETQ. Trimming removed 3 bases from V and 4 bases from J; junction bases left unmatched: 15. The CDR3 spans 18 residues. In DNA form, the CDR3 reads TGCGCCAGCAGCTCCTCCCATATTAGGACAGGGCCTAATCAGCCCCAGCATTTT. This gives the protein CASSSSHIRTGPNQPQHF.

This chain uses TRBV6-5 with TRBJ2-4; 7 bases fit TRBD2. The V segment lost 4 bases and the J segment 4 bases; nucleotides outside the gene matches: 7. CDR1 and CDR2 from the germline V gene are MNHEY and SVGAGI. This CDR3 has 15 residues. The CDR3 loop reads CASSSIPGGKNIQYF. DNA of the CDR3: TGTGCCAGCAGTTCAATACCGGGAGGAAAAAACATTCAGTACTTC.

The rearrangement uses TRBV19 and TRBJ2-7, with 7 nucleotides matching TRBD2. Looked up from germline, CDR1 is LNHDA and CDR2 is SQIVND (reference sequence). The V and J ends lost 4 bases and 3 bases, in that order; junction bases with no gene match: 6. CDR3 length: 14 amino acids. Here the CDR3 DNA reads TGTGCCAGTAGTACGGGAGGCCCCTTCTACGAGCAGTACTTC. Its translation is CASSTGGPFYEQYF.

This clone was picked up one time. J is TRBJ1-5 and V is TRBV7-8; D is undetermined. The CDR3 is 17 residues long. The germline V gene has CDR1 SGHVS and CDR2 FQNEAQ. The germline V and J ends were trimmed by 4 bases and 1 base, with 17 bases remaining between them. CDR3 bases: TGTGCCAGCAGCTCATCGGCAGGAATAATGAGCAATCAGCCCCAGCATTTT. It is translated as CASSSSAGIMSNQPQHF.

The rearrangement uses TRBV20-1 and TRBJ2-6; tentatively, D is TRBD2 (6 bases). This CDR3 has 16 residues. CDR1 and CDR2 from the germline V gene are DFQATT and SNEGSKA (reference sequence). V lost 3 bases and J lost 0, with 12 bases in between. The CDR3 DNA sequence: TGCAGTGCTAGTTTGGAGGGAAGCTCTGGGGCCAACGTCCTGACTTTC. Encoded protein: CSASLEGSSGANVLTF.

The chain links TRBV27 to TRBJ2-1; 13 bases align to TRBD2. Germline lookup yields CDR1 MNHEY and CDR2 SMNVEV (reference sequence). The CDR3 length is 19 residues. V shed 0 bases, J shed 4 bases, and the junction held 9 bases outside the gene matches. For the CDR3, the DNA is TGTGCCAGCAGTTTATCACCCGGACTAGCGGGAGTGAGGTACAATGAGCAGTTCTTC. Translation: CASSLSPGLAGVRYNEQFF.

Concerning this clone: Other DNA sequences in this sample translate to the same CDR3. The gene calls are TRBV10-3 and TRBJ2-7; D uncertain. This CDR3 is built from 13 residues. V lost 2 bases and J lost 3, with 8 bases in between. The germline CDR1 and CDR2 sequences are ENHRY and SYGVKD. The CDR3 reads CAISETGGYEQYV. The CDR3 DNA reads as TGTGCCATCAGTGAGACCGGTGGCTACGAGCAGTACGTC.

V and J are TRBV30 and TRBJ1-5; perhaps TRBD1 as D (6 bases). CDR1 is GTSNPN, CDR2 SVGIG, per germline (reference sequence). Trimming took off 0 bases at V and 6 bases at J, with 9 bases between the two ends. The CDR3 runs to 13 residues. The CDR3: CAWSVTRGQPQHF. The CDR3 nucleotides are TGTGCCTGGAGTGTAACCAGGGGTCAGCCCCAGCATTTT. Complete variable domain (other parts from reference TRBV30 and TRBJ1-5): SQTIHQWPATLVQPVGSPLSLECTVEGTSNPNLYWYRQAAGRGLQLLFYSVGIGQISSEVPQNLSASRPQDRQFILSSKKLLLSDSGFYLCAWSVTRGQPQHFGDGTRLSIL.

The rearrangement joins TRBV20-1 to TRBJ2-1; D is unclear. Trimming cost V 4 bases and J 4 bases, with 5 bases left between them. Germline V gene sequence: CDR1 DFQATT, CDR2 SNEGSKA (reference sequence). The CDR3 is made up of 11 amino acids. This chain's CDR3 is CSATGYNEQFF. The CDR3 nucleotides read TGCAGTGCTACCGGGTACAATGAGCAGTTCTTC.

This chain joins TRBV10-3 and TRBJ2-7; D tentatively fits TRBD1 or TRBD2 (7 bases each). The germline V gene encodes CDR1 ENHRY and CDR2 SYGVKD. This CDR3 has 13 residues. Trimming took 6 bases from V and 5 from J, leaving 14 bases between them. The CDR3 nucleotides are TGTGCCATCAGGGAGACAGGGAGGGACGAGCAGTACGTC. This sequence encodes CAIRETGRDEQYV.

This clone came up once. This sequence joins TRBV30 and TRBJ1-5; 7 positions agree with TRBD1. Germline loops: CDR1 GTSNPN, CDR2 SVGIG (reference sequence). This CDR3 comprises 13 residues. V lost 3 bases, J lost 6 bases, and 5 bases stayed unmatched. The CDR3 reads CAWSDRVGQPQHF. DNA for the CDR3: TGTGCCTGGAGCGACAGGGTCGGTCAGCCCCAGCATTTT.

This CDR3 is CASSLAGTGKQFF. For the CDR3, the DNA is TGTGCCAGCAGCTTGGCCGGGACAGGGAAGCAGTTCTTC. The chain recombines TRBV5-4 with TRBJ2-1; 9 bases fit TRBD1. The CDR3 sequence is 13 residues long. V trimming: 0 bases; J trimming: 11 bases; junction bases outside the gene matches: 3. The germline gives CDR1 SGHNT, CDR2 YYREEE (reference sequence).

This chain connects TRBV2 to TRBJ2-1; tentative D call: TRBD2 (6 bases). Trimming took 1 base from V and 1 from J, leaving 11 bases between them. CDR3 length: 16 amino acids. The germline V gene has CDR1 SNHLY and CDR2 FYNNEI. The CDR3: CASSEGGGRSYNEQFF. CDR3 coding DNA: TGTGCCAGCAGTGAAGGAGGTGGGAGGTCCTACAATGAGCAGTTCTTC.

The J gene is TRBJ1-1, the V gene TRBV12-3 or TRBV12-4; D possibly corresponds to TRBD1 (5 bases). V dropped 2 bases and J dropped 6 bases, with 7 bases sitting between them. CDR3 length: 12 amino acids. CDR3 in DNA: TGTGCCAGCAGTTTATTCAGGGCTGAAGCTTTCTTT. Amino acids: CASSLFRAEAFF.

There are a few counts of this clone. V gene TRBV14 combines with J gene TRBJ2-1, with TRBD2 identical over 13 bases. After removal of 1 base from V and 8 bases from J, the junction contained 5 bases not matched to a gene. This CDR3 has 16 residues. CDR1 and CDR2 (germline): SGHDN, FVKESK. The CDR3 here is CASSQGLAGGGYEQFF. The CDR3 DNA reads as TGTGCCAGCAGCCAAGGACTAGCGGGAGGTGGATATGAGCAGTTCTTC.

V gene TRBV2 combines with J gene TRBJ2-3, with 9 bases fitting TRBD2. Germline V gene sequence: CDR1 SNHLY, CDR2 FYNNEI. The trim removed 8 bases at V and 2 bases at J, leaving 8 bases unmatched. The CDR3 extends over 15 amino acids. CDR3 nucleotides: TGTGCCAGCCACATAGCGGGGGCCCTCACAGATACGCAGTATTTT. Translated: CASHIAGALTDTQYF.

V usage is TRBV5-8 and J usage is TRBJ2-5; maybe TRBD1 (6 bases). The CDR3 runs to 13 residues. Germline lookup yields CDR1 SGHTS and CDR2 YDEGEE. Trimming shortened V by 2 bases and J by 5 bases, and 10 bases separated the two germline ends. CDR3 sequence (DNA): TGTGCCAGCAGCTTAACAGGGAGTGAGACCCAGTACTTC. It yields the protein CASSLTGSETQYF.

This rearrangement joins TRBV19 to TRBJ2-2; 7 nucleotides match TRBD1. The germline CDR1 and CDR2 sequences are LNHDA and SQIVND (reference sequence). Trimming cost V 3 bases and J 3 bases; bases outside gene matches: 4. CDR3 length: 15 amino acids. The chain's CDR3 is CASSIHRGDTGELFF. The CDR3 region has the DNA TGTGCCAGTAGTATTCACAGGGGAGACACCGGGGAGCTGTTTTTT.

The chain employs TRBV27 and TRBJ1-6; weak D call: TRBD1 (6 bases). The CDR3 contains 14 residues. Germline CDR1 reads MNHEY; CDR2 reads SMNVEV (reference sequence). V was cut by 6 bases and J by 6 bases, with 12 bases left in between. CDR3 region: CASSFGGLNSPLHF. The CDR3 bases are TGTGCCAGCAGCTTCGGGGGGCTTAATTCACCCCTCCACTTT.

The chain is built from TRBV6-5 and TRBJ1-2, with TRBD1 matching 7 bases. Trimming at V came to 0 bases and at J to 7 bases, leaving 8 bases not matched to a gene. The CDR3 runs to 15 residues. Germline assignment: CDR1 MNHEY and CDR2 SVGAGI. DNA of the CDR3: TGTGCCAGCAGTTACTCGCGGGACAGCCTTGGTGGCTACACCTTC. Amino acids: CASSYSRDSLGGYTF.